Detailed here is one T cell receptor beta chain. The antigen this receptor binds is unknown. No base-level quality is on record; no much larger clone is a single base apart. The data were taken from a study of cytomegalovirus exposure and HLA in healthy donors (dated by TCRdb to about 2017). The study in broad terms: In an earlier analysis of approximately 640 of the donors, 250 to 300 Gb of sequence data and roughly 100 million unique TCR beta sequences from about 179 million T cells were reported. Around 320 gigabases of sequencing data and tens of millions of unique TCR sequences were included in an early release covering roughly 600 HLA-typed donors. Among the roughly 370 genotyped donors, approximately 76% belonged to the genetic ancestry cluster associated with self-reported Caucasian donors. The aim of the study was to test whether cataloging public T cell receptors could identify signatures of past pathogen exposure. The T cell repertoires of roughly 660 subjects were profiled by immunosequencing and related to cytomegalovirus serostatus. In addition to the first cohort of around 670 subjects, a separate validation cohort of under 150 different subjects was used. To predict cytomegalovirus infection status, the study brought together high-throughput TCR immunosequencing, statistical association of individual TCRs with disease status, and machine learning. In a later analysis, previously published TCR beta repertoires from more than 500 donors were re-analyzed and high-resolution HLA genotyping was added so that TCR occurrence patterns could be studied. Rather than drawing on any new phenotypic data, the later analysis identified candidate immune exposures from TCR beta sequences and the way those sequences occurred across donors. An earlier analysis of several hundred of the donors applied high-throughput TCR beta sequencing to assess whether each TCR beta V gene segment acted as functional or pseudogenic. Donor age, sex, ethnicity and CMV serostatus were compiled alongside the repertoire data. A later genetic analysis used genome-wide SNP genotypes for about three fifths of the 666 donors, treating that subset as a discovery cohort. All discovery cohort repertoires had been generated on a single sequencing platform. HLA typing included class I and class II loci at four-digit resolution. The number of typed donors differed by locus: roughly 620-630 for A, B, C, DRB1 and DQB1; 500 to 550 for DQA1; around 580 for DPA1; and roughly 470 for DPB1. Because of strong linkage in the cohort, 4 to 6 DR-DQ haplotypes were treated as single units for association and clustering. Among some 400 genotyped donors of the cohort, an average of approximately 240,000 unique TCR beta nucleotide sequences were sequenced per donor, 15% to 20% of them non-productive. Results and caveats for the whole study, not just this receptor: Strong co-occurrence of HLA alleles, especially DR and DQ, made assigning TCR associations to individual alleles difficult. In this cohort, only TCR beta chains were sequenced, and detectable features were limited by the absence of alpha or paired-chain data. Because counts were too low, seventeen rarely observed V segments, including chromosome 9 orphons, were excluded from the earlier analysis of roughly 580 of the donors. In a later analysis, HLA-associated TCR beta chains showed more clonal expansion and lower generation probabilities than non-associated chains that were equally common. In a later analysis, the rate of TCR association differed among HLA loci, with DRB1 alleles having the most associated TCRs and HLA-C alleles having the fewest. A further reported finding was that TCR beta sequences accurately predicted the HLA-A and HLA-B alleles for most subjects in the first cohort. A later analysis associated 15,000 or so TCR beta sequences with specific HLA alleles at a false discovery rate of 0.05. Cytomegalovirus status was reported to be diagnosed by the classifier with high specificity and sensitivity in both the original and validation cohorts. Correlated functional status among segregating V segments might reflect linkage disequilibrium, but an unknown experimental factor could not be ruled out. Some IMGT-functional V segments, including TRBV6-2 and TRBV6-3, could not be told apart with the 87-base-pair reads, so those segments were excluded. For the cohort, immune exposure information was limited to CMV serostatus. Most TCR sequences were seen in very few donors, while some public TCRs were found in many individuals. A later analysis reported that several top co-occurrence clusters appeared linked to parvovirus B19, influenza, CMV and Epstein-Barr virus. In vitro tests confirmed that a few of the cytomegalovirus-associated TCR beta chains recognize cytomegalovirus antigens. In an earlier analysis of some 550 of the donors, most TCR beta V segments were observed in productive rearrangements about 87% or about 30% of the time, broadly matching IMGT annotations. The authors suggested that the approach could potentially be generalized to other disease states and immunological phenotypes. An association between a missense DCLRE1C variant and V-gene and J-gene trimming of TCR beta chains was found in a later genetic analysis and replicated in an independent cohort. A group of highly shared sequence variants was considered likely to be a technical artifact of the sequencing pipeline. Because HLA typing was missing for some donors at each locus, association tests included only the typed subset. According to a later analysis, most CMV-associated TCR beta chains appeared to be HLA-restricted, and the HLA associations seemed to be driven largely by CMV exposure. Roughly uniform sequencing depth across donors was assumed in presence/absence analyses, although this assumption may not hold. Compared with the approximately 600-donor mean, donors in an Asian-associated ancestry cluster had fewer N-insertions in productive TCRs, according to a later genetic analysis. The study listed 164 TCR beta chains as associated with cytomegalovirus.

The library relied on the immunoSEQ multiplex PCR assay. For the multiplex PCR, a mixture combining 60 forward primers for TCR Vbeta segments and 13 reverse primers for TCR Jbeta segments was used. The CDR3 region of rearranged TCR beta genes was amplified from genomic DNA with a multiplex PCR assay. On the Illumina HiSeq System, the amplified TCR beta libraries were sequenced as 87-base-pair reads. Processing in the source paper ran as follows. In a later analysis, tens of millions of unique TCR beta chains were counted across the 500 to 700 repertoires, and around 10 million of these chains were shared by at least two donors. A nearest-neighbor algorithm error-corrected the raw reads and collapsed the reads into unique sequences, merging closely related sequences to remove PCR and sequencing errors. V, D and J gene segments were assigned by aligning CDR3 sequences to IMGT reference sequences. For a sequence to be retained, at least a six-nucleotide match to both a V gene segment and a J gene segment was required. A rearrangement was called productive if the CDR3 had no stop codons and remained in frame with V and J, and every other rearrangement was called non-productive. CDR3 was defined according to IMGT convention as the region running from the second conserved V-encoded cysteine to the conserved J-encoded phenylalanine. The earlier analysis of approximately 590 of the donors excluded any sequence lacking an unambiguous match to a single V gene segment. In an earlier analysis of a few hundred of the donors, V segments were called functional above 56.7% productive rearrangements and were called segregating when the between-donor standard deviation exceeded 5%. A statistical classification framework was built to diagnose cytomegalovirus status from the catalog of TCR beta chain sequences. In a later analysis, V and J genes were assigned by comparing TCR nucleotide sequences against IMGT/GENE-DB human TR gene sequences. Using the TCRdist pipeline, a later analysis assigned CDR3 sequences along with most-parsimonious VDJ recombination scenarios. In a later analysis, each TCR beta chain was defined by its CDR3 amino acid sequence together with its V-gene family, and reads lacking a unique V-gene family were excluded. In a later analysis, around 600 highly shared, low-generation-probability nucleotide sequences were removed to address suspected cross-contamination and a sequencing artifact. For each public chain, a later analysis derived a clonal expansion index from normalized ranks of inferred template counts within each repertoire. In a later analysis, generation probabilities were computed using a VDJ recombination model fitted to out-of-frame rearrangements, and the results were checked against IGoR. A later analysis scored TCR-TCR, TCR-HLA and TCR-CMV co-occurrence with hypergeometric tests, applying a repertoire-size bias correction to TCR pairs. A later analysis estimated false discovery rates by permuting HLA or CMV assignments 20 times. In a later analysis, co-occurring TCRs were grouped using DBSCAN, with TCRdist sequence similarity added in when clustering inside HLA-allele-positive subsets. Repertoires with fewer than 30,000 or more than 120,000 public chains, plus five repertoires with anomalous nucleotide sharing, were excluded from co-occurrence clustering. Here the immuneACCESS table is served through TCRdb, limited to in-frame sequences with V and J called. Missing clones are a known gap in these copies; in checked studies unresolved V genes cover under half, and the rest lacks a known reason. V and J calls and clone size follow that table, whereas D and trimming were derived from the DNA. This sample is represented by roughly 130,000 clones; roughly four fifths of them were singletons. Around 6.4% of the sample is held by the ten biggest clonotypes.

In total, over 600 healthy bone marrow donors made up the cohort. At the time of sampling, all cohort members were nominally healthy, though unrecorded immune exposures were likely present. The donor tested CMV seropositive and was one of the 289 seropositive cohort members. Each donor provided a peripheral blood sample, and peripheral blood mononuclear cells were used for TCR beta sequencing. The Qiagen DNeasy Blood Extraction Kit was used to extract genomic DNA from the blood cell samples. The CDR3 holds 15 amino acids from the cysteine to the phenylalanine. Only CDR3 DNA remains: 45 bases, in frame from the first base. At the junction V is shortened by 4 bases and J by 9 bases; bases outside the gene matches: 5. Based on the germline V gene (reference sequence), the CDR1 and CDR2 sequences are LNHNV and YYDKDF.

The chain uses TRBV15 and TRBJ2-1; 14 of the junction bases match TRBD2. Sequences were obtained from PBMCs. The receptor's source is a woman in her forties in good health and CMV-seropositive. The nucleotides are TGTGCCACCAGCAAGGGACTAGCGGGAGAGGGTGAGCAGTTCTTC. The encoded protein is CATSKGLAGEGEQFF.